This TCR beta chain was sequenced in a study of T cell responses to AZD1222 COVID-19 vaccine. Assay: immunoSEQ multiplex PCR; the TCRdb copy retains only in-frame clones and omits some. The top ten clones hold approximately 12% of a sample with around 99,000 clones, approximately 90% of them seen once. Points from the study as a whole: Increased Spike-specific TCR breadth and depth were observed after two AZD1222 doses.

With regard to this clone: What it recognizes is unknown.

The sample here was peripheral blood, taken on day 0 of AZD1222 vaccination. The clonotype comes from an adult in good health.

CDR3 in amino acids: CASSLSGPYEQYF. Here the CDR3 DNA reads TGTGCCAGCAGTCTGTCAGGCCCCTACGAGCAGTACTTC. The gene calls are TRBV12-3 or TRBV12-4 and TRBJ2-7, with D uncertain. V was shortened by 5 bases and J by 2 bases, with 10 bases between the two germline ends. This CDR3 has 13 residues.